This is a list of T cell receptor beta chains from one sample in a study of blood T cell repertoires in COVID-19. Profiled with immunoSEQ multiplex PCR; TCRdb holds only in-frame clones, not every one. This sample has fewer than 300,000 clones, with around 81% found just once. Material: peripheral blood. These receptors originate from a woman in her sixties with active or convalescent COVID-19. The CDR3 runs from the conserved cysteine through the conserved F or W. The D gene is left open where the match is weak. Clone sizes are given selectively: once, few, many, or a class where the clone is expanded.

D gene	V gene	clone size	J gene	CDR3 protein	CDR3 DNA
-	TRBV10-2	-	TRBJ1-5	CAWRDPPFNQPQHF	TGCGCCTGGAGGGACCCCCCTTTCAATCAGCCCCAGCATTTT
-	TRBV7-9	-	TRBJ2-6	CASSLLRGSSGANVLTF	TGTGCCAGCAGCCTCCTTAGGGGGTCCTCTGGGGCCAACGTCCTGACTTTC
-	TRBV5-1	-	TRBJ2-2	CASSLNQGGTGELFF	TGCGCCAGCAGCTTGAATCAGGGGGGTACCGGGGAGCTGTTTTTT
TRBD2	TRBV5-1	-	TRBJ2-1	CASSTGLAVKEQFF	TGCGCCAGCAGCACGGGACTAGCGGTGAAAGAGCAGTTCTTC
TRBD2	TRBV11-2	-	TRBJ2-2	CASSDSRTSGGAGELFF	TGTGCCAGCAGCGATAGTCGGACTAGCGGGGGGGCCGGGGAGCTGTTTTTT
-	TRBV10-3	few	TRBJ2-2	CAISEFEGRTGELFF	TGTGCCATCAGTGAGTTCGAGGGGAGGACCGGGGAGCTGTTTTTT
TRBD1	TRBV3-1/TRBV3-2	-	TRBJ2-7	CASSQFQGALSYEQYF	TGTGCCAGCAGCCAATTTCAGGGGGCCCTTTCCTACGAGCAGTACTTC
TRBD1	TRBV9	few	TRBJ2-2	CASSVRDRENAGELFF	TGTGCCAGCAGCGTACGGGACAGGGAAAACGCCGGGGAGCTGTTTTTT
-	TRBV6-5	-	TRBJ1-1	CARPNREMNTEAFF	TGTGCCAGACCCAACAGGGAGATGAACACTGAAGCTTTCTTT
TRBD1	TRBV4-1	-	TRBJ1-2	CASSQGPTGNYGYTF	TGCGCCAGCAGCCAGGGCCCGACAGGGAACTATGGCTACACCTTC
-	TRBV7-2	-	TRBJ2-5	CASSLEAVEGTQYF	TGTGCCAGCAGCTTAGAGGCGGTAGAGGGGACCCAGTACTTC
TRBD1	TRBV4-1	-	TRBJ2-3	CASSRPDIARDRGRTDTQYF	TGCGCCAGCAGCCGTCCCGACATTGCCCGGGACAGGGGGCGAACAGATACGCAGTATTTT
TRBD1	TRBV19	few	TRBJ1-2	CASSSGGAYGYTF	TGTGCCAGTAGTTCAGGGGGCGCCTATGGCTACACCTTC
TRBD1	TRBV7-7	-	TRBJ2-5	CASSKTGQYQETQYF	TGTGCTAGCAGTAAGACGGGACAGTACCAAGAGACCCAGTACTTC
TRBD1	TRBV29-1	-	TRBJ1-3	CSVEDRAIGNTIYF	TGCAGCGTCGAGGACAGGGCTATTGGAAACACCATATATTTT
TRBD2	TRBV19	-	TRBJ2-5	CASSFSGGLFTGYETQYF	TGTGCCAGTAGTTTTAGCGGGGGCCTATTCACAGGCTACGAGACCCAGTACTTC
TRBD2	TRBV4-3	-	TRBJ2-2	CASKRGRDTGELFF	TGCGCCAGCAAGCGGGGGAGGGACACCGGGGAGCTGTTTTTT
-	TRBV6-6	-	TRBJ2-7	CASSLFGTRSGSYEQYF	TGTGCCAGCAGTCTCTTCGGGACAAGGAGTGGCTCCTACGAGCAGTACTTC
-	TRBV4-3	few	TRBJ1-2	CASSQKAGEGGYTF	TGCGCCAGCAGCCAAAAGGCGGGGGAGGGTGGCTACACCTTC
-	TRBV7-9	-	TRBJ1-2	CASSLRGGYGYTF	TGTGCCAGCAGCCTGCGCGGGGGCTATGGCTACACCTTC